The 22 T cell receptor beta chains reported below all come from one sample, sequenced in a study of OX40 agonist ivuxolimab in advanced cancers. Only in-frame clones appear in the TCRdb table, and some are missing; sequencing was by immunoSEQ multiplex PCR. This table holds about 51,000 clones, approximately 91% found once. The sample consisted of CD4+ or CD8+ T cells sorted from blood, taken in a trial of the OX40 agonist ivuxolimab. These TCRs come from an adult with an advanced solid tumor such as melanoma, head and neck, liver or kidney cancer.

This chain links TRBV19 with TRBJ2-3; D remains unclear. Germline CDR1 and CDR2: LNHDA and SQIVND (reference sequence). The CDR3 covers 12 residues. Trimming removed 5 bases at V and 2 bases at J, with 5 bases between. CDR3 amino acids: CASSSFTDTQYF. The CDR3 DNA sequence: TGTGCCAGTAGTTCATTCACAGATACGCAGTATTTT.

There are a few counts of this clone. V is TRBV4-1 and J is TRBJ2-5, with D hard to call. Germline CDR1 and CDR2: MGHRA and YSYEKL. The CDR3 covers 14 residues. V shed 1 base and J shed 5 bases, with 11 bases lying between them. CDR3 sequence reads: CASSQGGSLETQYF. The CDR3 coding sequence is TGCGCCAGCAGCCAAGGAGGTAGCTTGGAGACCCAGTACTTC.

This chain joins TRBV5-1 and TRBJ1-1; maybe TRBD1 (5 bases). The V end was cut by 0 bases, the J end by 8 bases, with 8 bases between. CDR3 length equals 12 residues. Germline CDR1 SGHRS, CDR2 YFSETQ. In nucleotides, the CDR3 is TGCGCCAGCAGCTTGGAAGGGGAAGAAGCTTTCTTT. Its protein product is CASSLEGEEAFF.

The genes are TRBV6-4 and TRBJ1-4, with D possibly matching TRBD1 (6 bases). CDR3 length: 15 residues. Germline-derived CDR1 and CDR2 are MRHNA and SNTAGT. The germline V and J ends were trimmed by 3 bases and 5 bases, with 13 bases remaining between them. CDR3 in amino acids: CASSETTGPNEKLFF. CDR3 bases: TGTGCCAGCAGTGAAACGACAGGCCCCAATGAAAAACTGTTTTTT.

The gene calls are TRBV29-1 and TRBJ1-2; maybe TRBD1 (5 bases). The CDR3 has 14 amino acids. The germline CDR1 and CDR2 sequences are SQVTM and ANQGSEA. Between the trimmed V and J ends, which lost 2 bases and 5 bases, there was a span of 15 bases. The CDR3 bases are TGCAGCGTTGAATTCAGTTTAGGGGATTATGGCTACACCTTC. Translation gives CSVEFSLGDYGYTF. Full variable domain (remainder filled in from reference TRBV29-1 and TRBJ1-2): SAVISQKPSRDICQRGTSLTIQCQVDSQVTMMFWYRQQPGQSLTLIATANQGSEATYESGFVIDKFPISRPNLTFSTLTVSNMSPEDSSIYLCSVEFSLGDYGYTFGSGTRLTVV.

The chain uses TRBV7-3 and TRBJ2-1, with TRBD2 matching 8 bases. CDR3 length equals 17 residues. Per the germline V gene, CDR1 is SGHTA and CDR2 is FQGTGA. Trimming cost V 4 bases and J 4 bases; bases outside gene matches: 12. The CDR3 sequence is CASSSVPGLGQYNEQFF. CDR3 nucleotides: TGTGCCAGCAGCTCCGTCCCGGGACTAGGGCAATACAATGAGCAGTTCTTC.

V usage is TRBV30 and J usage is TRBJ1-2, with D unresolved. The CDR3 covers 15 residues. Germline assignment: CDR1 GTSNPN and CDR2 SVGIG (reference sequence). Trimming removed 0 bases at V and 5 bases at J, with 16 bases between. The DNA of the CDR3 is TGTGCCTGGAGTGTACGTGGACCTCGGGGATATGGCTACACCTTC. Translating it yields CAWSVRGPRGYGYTF.

The rearrangement joins TRBV7-3 to TRBJ2-3; unclear D gene. Germline assignment: CDR1 SGHTA and CDR2 FQGTGA. V lost 5 bases, J lost 2 bases, and 14 bases lay in between. This CDR3 is built from 15 residues. The CDR3 here is CASSPKGGFTDTQYF. DNA for the CDR3: TGTGCCAGCAGCCCAAAGGGCGGATTCACAGATACGCAGTATTTT.

This clone was counted a few times. The chain has TRBV6-1 and TRBJ1-6; 9 bases align to TRBD1. The CDR3 totals 14 residues. Unmatched junction bases numbered 4, after V lost 4 bases and J lost 9 bases. Germline V lookup: CDR1 MNHNS, CDR2 SASEGT. The CDR3 region is CASSGKTGGSPLHF. The CDR3 nucleotides are TGTGCCAGCAGTGGTAAGACAGGGGGTTCACCCCTCCACTTT.

This sequence joins TRBV6-7 and TRBJ2-1; no definite D call. TRBV6-7 is classed as an ORF, of uncertain function. V lost 8 bases, J lost 3 bases, and 2 bases lay in between. CDR3 length: 10 amino acids. As DNA, the CDR3 is TGTGCCAGCCTCTACAATGAGCAGTTCTTC. Translation: CASLYNEQFF.

The V gene is TRBV5-1, the J gene TRBJ2-5; TRBD1 might be the D (5 bases). CDR3 length: 12 amino acids. Germline V lookup: CDR1 SGHRS, CDR2 YFSETQ. V was trimmed by 0 bases and J by 7 bases, leaving 7 bases between them. CDR3 nucleotide sequence: TGCGCCAGCAGCTTGGGTCAGGGGACCCAGTACTTC. It is translated as CASSLGQGTQYF.

The rearrangement links TRBV29-1 to TRBJ2-5, with a weak D call TRBD1 (5 bases). Trimming shortened V by 4 bases and J by 6 bases, and 15 bases separated the two germline ends. This CDR3 is 13 amino acids long. The germline V gene has CDR1 SQVTM and CDR2 ANQGSEA. The CDR3 region is CSVAAGNHQTQYF. CDR3 sequence (DNA): TGCAGCGTTGCGGCAGGGAATCACCAGACCCAGTACTTC. The full variable domain, rest sourced from reference TRBV29-1 and TRBJ2-5, is SAVISQKPSRDICQRGTSLTIQCQVDSQVTMMFWYRQQPGQSLTLIATANQGSEATYESGFVIDKFPISRPNLTFSTLTVSNMSPEDSSIYLCSVAAGNHQTQYFGPGTRLLVL.

The chain is built from TRBV11-2 and TRBJ1-5, with D uncertain. This CDR3 has 13 amino acids. V dropped 2 bases and J dropped 4 bases, with 6 bases sitting between them. Germline V gene sequence: CDR1 SGHAT, CDR2 FQNNGV. The CDR3 DNA follows: TGTGCCAGCAGCTTATCCGATAATCAGCCCCAGCATTTT. It translates to CASSLSDNQPQHF.

J is TRBJ2-7 and V is TRBV6-5; 9 positions match TRBD1. The CDR3 has 14 residues. Trimming took 10 bases from V and 4 from J; bases not matched to a gene: 11. Germline CDR1 and CDR2: MNHEY and SVGAGI. CDR3 nucleotides: TGTGCCACCACCAGAGTGGGGACAGGGTACGAGCAGTACTTC. Protein product: CATTRVGTGYEQYF.

This chain joins TRBV5-4 and TRBJ1-1; tentatively, D is TRBD1 (6 bases). The CDR3 has 14 residues. Germline CDR1 is SGHNT and CDR2 is YYREEE (reference sequence). Trimming removed 5 bases at V and 4 bases at J, with 15 bases between. CDR3 residues: CASRGAGSATEAFF. Here the CDR3 DNA reads TGTGCCAGCAGGGGGGCAGGGTCGGCCACTGAAGCTTTCTTT.

This rearrangement joins TRBV5-1 to TRBJ2-6; D unresolved. This CDR3 is 17 amino acids long. Trimming removed 2 bases at V and 0 bases at J, with 12 bases between. The germline V gene has CDR1 SGHRS and CDR2 YFSETQ. The CDR3: CASSFFQAPSGANVLTF. The CDR3 nucleotides read TGCGCCAGCAGCTTTTTTCAGGCTCCCTCTGGGGCCAACGTCCTGACTTTC.

The chain recombines TRBV21-1 with TRBJ2-6; the table gives TRBD1 as D, unverified against the DNA. TRBV21-1 is a recognized pseudogene. This CDR3 has 20 residues. The CDR3 loop reads CASSKPHWTGADSGANVLTF. The CDR3 DNA follows: TGTGCCAGCAGCAAACCTCATTGGACAGGGGCGGACTCTGGGGCCAACGTCCTGACTTTC.

This clone has a single count. The CDR3 region is CASSLRLTGSGNTIYF. DNA for the CDR3: TGTGCCAGCAGCTTACGCTTGACAGGCTCTGGAAACACCATATATTTT. The chain recombines TRBV13 with TRBJ1-3; D is possibly TRBD1 (6 bases). The CDR3 has 16 residues. Germline V gene data show CDR1 as PRHDT and CDR2 as FYEKMQ (reference sequence). The V end lost 2 bases, the J end lost 0 bases, and 11 bases lay between the germline ends.

The chain uses TRBV28 and TRBJ1-2, with TRBD1 matching 9 bases. The trim removed 9 bases at V and 4 bases at J, leaving 6 bases unmatched. The CDR3 runs 13 residues. Germline V CDR1 and CDR2: MDHEN, SYDVKM. As DNA, the CDR3 is TGTGCCAGTTTGACAGGGGGATCCTATGGCTACACCTTC. This gives the protein CASLTGGSYGYTF.

The CDR3 DNA reads as TGTGCCAGCTCACCCCGGGTAGCGGGAGGAAGCACCAATGAGCAGTTCTTC. Its translation is CASSPRVAGGSTNEQFF. This rearrangement joins TRBV18 to TRBJ2-1; TRBD2 agrees at 10 bases. Trimming cost V 3 bases and J 6 bases; bases outside gene matches: 11. CDR1 KGHSH and CDR2 LQKENI come from the germline V gene. The CDR3 is 17 residues long.

CDR3 residues: CASTSPAYEQYF. CDR3 nucleotide sequence: TGCGCCAGCACCTCCCCGGCCTACGAGCAGTACTTC. The rearrangement uses TRBV5-1 and TRBJ2-7; D unresolved. Trimming shortened V by 6 bases and J by 2 bases, and 9 bases separated the two germline ends. CDR3 length: 12 amino acids. Germline V gene lookup returns CDR1 SGHRS and CDR2 YFSETQ.

This chain links TRBV2 with TRBJ2-7; 7 bases line up with TRBD1. Germline-derived CDR1 and CDR2 are SNHLY and FYNNEI. This CDR3 spans 12 amino acids. Trimming took 6 bases from V and 12 from J; bases not matched to a gene: 11. The CDR3 region has the DNA TGTGCCAGCAGGACGACAGGGTTATTTCCGTACTTC. Amino acid sequence: CASRTTGLFPYF.